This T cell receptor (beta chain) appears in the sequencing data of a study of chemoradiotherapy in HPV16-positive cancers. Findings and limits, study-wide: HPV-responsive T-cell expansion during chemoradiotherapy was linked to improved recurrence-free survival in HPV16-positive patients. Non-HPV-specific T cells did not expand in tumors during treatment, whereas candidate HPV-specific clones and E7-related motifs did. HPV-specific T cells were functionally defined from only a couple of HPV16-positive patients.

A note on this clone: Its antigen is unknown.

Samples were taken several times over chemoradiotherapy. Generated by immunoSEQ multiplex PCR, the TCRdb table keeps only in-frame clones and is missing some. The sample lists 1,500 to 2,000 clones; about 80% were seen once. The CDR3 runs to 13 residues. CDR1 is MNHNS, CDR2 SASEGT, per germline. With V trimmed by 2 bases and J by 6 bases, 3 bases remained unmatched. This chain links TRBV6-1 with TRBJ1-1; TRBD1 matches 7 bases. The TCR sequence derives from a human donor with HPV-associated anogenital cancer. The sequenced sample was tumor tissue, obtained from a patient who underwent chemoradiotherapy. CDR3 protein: CASSERGQSEAFF. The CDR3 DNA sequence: TGTGCCAGCAGTGAAAGGGGGCAATCTGAAGCTTTCTTT.